This entry features one T cell receptor (beta chain) sequence. The CDR3 is 15 residues long. Trimming shortened V by 3 bases and J by 4 bases, and 13 bases separated the two germline ends. From germline, CDR1 is ENHRY and CDR2 SYGVKD. The data are from a study of cytomegalovirus exposure and HLA in healthy donors. About the study: Prior work identified around 110 million unique TCR beta sequences in around 170 million T cells.

13 Jbeta primers and 60 Vbeta primers were used for the PCR. Sequenced by immunoSEQ multiplex PCR; TCRdb stores in-frame clones only, minus some. The repertoire includes about 140,000 clones, over 60% of them detected once, and approximately 7% sits in the top ten. The rearrangement links TRBV10-3 to TRBJ1-5, with D possibly matching TRBD1 (5 bases). The clonotype comes from a man aged 40-50 years in good health and CMV-seropositive. The sequenced sample was PBMCs. In nucleotides, the CDR3 is TGTGCCATCAGTGATATGCAGGGTGAAAATCAGCCCCAGCATTTT. It is translated as CAISDMQGENQPQHF.